This passage covers 9 T cell receptor beta chains from one sample sequenced in a study of blood T cell repertoires in COVID-19. Only in-frame clones appear in the TCRdb table, and some are missing; sequencing was by immunoSEQ multiplex PCR. The sample carries 450,000 to 500,000 clones, 80% to 90% recorded once. Source material: peripheral blood. The source of these receptors is a human donor in a cohort sampled during active COVID-19.

The CDR3 DNA reads TGTGCCACCCGAGCGGGGTCCTACAATGAGCAGTTCTTC. Translation: CATRAGSYNEQFF. The chain carries TRBV10-3 and TRBJ2-1, with 7 bases lining up with TRBD2. This CDR3 is 13 amino acids long. Germline loops: CDR1 ENHRY, CDR2 SYGVKD. The V segment lost 10 bases and the J segment 1 base; nucleotides outside the gene matches: 4.

The J gene is TRBJ1-1, the V gene TRBV11-3; weak D call: TRBD1 (5 bases). CDR3 length: 14 residues. The germline CDR1 and CDR2 sequences are SGHNT and YENEEA. The V end lost 5 bases, the J end lost 0 bases, and 10 bases lay between the germline ends. The CDR3 sequence: CASSPQGMNTEAFF. CDR3 in DNA: TGTGCCAGCAGCCCCCAGGGCATGAACACTGAAGCTTTCTTT.

J is TRBJ2-1 and V is TRBV7-3, with TRBD2 matching 11 bases. The CDR3 runs 15 residues. The ends lost 3 bases at V and 9 bases at J; junction bases unmatched: 7. Germline CDR1 and CDR2: SGHTA and FQGTGA. CDR3 sequence (DNA): TGTGCCAGCAGCTTGGAACTAGCGGGAGTTAGTGAGCAGTTCTTC. As protein: CASSLELAGVSEQFF. The full variable domain, rest sourced from reference TRBV7-3 and TRBJ2-1, is GAGVSQTPSNKVTEKGKYVELRCDPISGHTALYWYRQSLGQGPEFLIYFQGTGAADDSGLPNDRFFAVRPEGSVSTLKIQRTERGDSAVYLCASSLELAGVSEQFFGPGTRLTVL.

This chain uses TRBV7-2 with TRBJ1-2; perhaps TRBD1 as D (6 bases). Germline V gives CDR1 SGHTA, CDR2 FQGNSA. The CDR3 contains 14 residues. Deletions cut 3 bases from V and 8 bases from J, with 16 bases between. For the CDR3, the DNA is TGTGCCAGCAGCTTCCTCGACAGGCGTGTCGGCTACACCTTC. Its protein product is CASSFLDRRVGYTF.

Of note for this clone: Other DNA sequences of this sample code for an identical CDR3. This sequence joins TRBV5-4 and TRBJ1-5; 9 bases fit TRBD1. The germline gives CDR1 SGHNT, CDR2 YYREEE (reference sequence). The V and J ends lost 4 bases and 4 bases, in that order; junction bases with no gene match: 3. This CDR3 has 14 residues. The CDR3 coding sequence is TGTGCCAGCAGCCTAGGGACAGGGAATCAGCCCCAGCATTTT. Amino acids: CASSLGTGNQPQHF. The complete variable domain, with remaining parts taken from reference TRBV5-4 and TRBJ1-5, reads ETGVTQSPTHLIKTRGQQVTLRCSSQSGHNTVSWYQQALGQGPQFIFQYYREEENGRGNFPPRFSGLQFPNYSSELNVNALELDDSALYLCASSLGTGNQPQHFGDGTRLSIL.

J is TRBJ1-2 and V is TRBV2; 9 nucleotides line up with TRBD1. The V gene end was trimmed by 10 bases and the J gene end by 8 bases; junction bases not matched to a gene: 11. Germline V gene data show CDR1 as SNHLY and CDR2 as FYNNEI. The CDR3 consists of 13 residues. The CDR3: CATREQGAGGYTF. Written as DNA, the CDR3 is TGTGCCACCAGAGAACAGGGGGCAGGGGGCTACACCTTC.

This clone was recorded only once. The genes are TRBV6-5 and TRBJ2-7; the match to TRBD1 covers 10 bases. The CDR3 is 13 residues long. Looked up from germline, CDR1 is MNHEY and CDR2 is SVGAGI. Germline trimming cut 6 bases from V and 3 bases from J; bases unmatched to any gene: 2. DNA for the CDR3: TGTGCCAGCAGGGGGGACAGGGGCTACGAGCAGTACTTC. Amino acids: CASRGDRGYEQYF.

CDR3 in amino acids: CASMRTGEQYF. DNA for the CDR3: TGTGCCAGCATGCGGACGGGAGAGCAGTACTTC. The rearrangement links TRBV2 to TRBJ2-7; TRBD2 is a possible D gene (5 bases). The CDR3 sequence is 11 residues long. The V end was cut by 7 bases, the J end by 7 bases, with 11 bases between. Germline CDR1 SNHLY, CDR2 FYNNEI.

The chain joins TRBV7-9 to TRBJ2-7, with D maybe TRBD1 (6 bases). V gave up 3 bases and J gave up 0 bases, with 12 bases separating them. CDR1 is SEHNR, CDR2 FQNEAQ, per germline (reference sequence). The CDR3 length is 15 residues. For the CDR3, the DNA is TGTGCCAGCAGCTTTATGGGGGCGTACTCCTACGAGCAGTACTTC. The encoded protein is CASSFMGAYSYEQYF.